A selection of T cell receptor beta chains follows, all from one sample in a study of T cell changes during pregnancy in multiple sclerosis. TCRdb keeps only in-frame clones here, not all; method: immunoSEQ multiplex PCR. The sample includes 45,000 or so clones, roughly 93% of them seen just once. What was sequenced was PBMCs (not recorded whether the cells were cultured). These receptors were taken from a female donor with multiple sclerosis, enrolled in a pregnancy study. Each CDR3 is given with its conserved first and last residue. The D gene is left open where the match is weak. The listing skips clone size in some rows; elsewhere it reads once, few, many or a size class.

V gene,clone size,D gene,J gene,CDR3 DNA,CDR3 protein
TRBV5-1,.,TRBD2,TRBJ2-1,TGCGCCAGCAGCTCCGGGACTAGCGGGGGATACAATGAGCAGTTCTTC,CASSSGTSGGYNEQFF
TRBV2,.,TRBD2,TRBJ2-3,TGTGCGTCCCGACTAGCGCCCAGCACAGATACGCAGTATTTT,CASRLAPSTDTQYF
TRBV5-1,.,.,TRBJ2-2,TGCGCCAGCAGCTTCGACAGTGGTACCGGGGAGCTGTTTTTT,CASSFDSGTGELFF
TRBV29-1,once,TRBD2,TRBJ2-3,TGCAGCGTTAGAACTAGCGGGAGGAGCACAGATACGCAGTATTTT,CSVRTSGRSTDTQYF
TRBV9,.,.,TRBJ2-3,TGTGCCAGCAGCGTATATGATTGGGGACTGGGGCCTGTCACAGATACGCAGTATTTT,CASSVYDWGLGPVTDTQYF
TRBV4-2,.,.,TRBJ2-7,TGTGCCAGCAGCCAAGATTGGGATAGCTCCTACGAGCAGTACTTC,CASSQDWDSSYEQYF
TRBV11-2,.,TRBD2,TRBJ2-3,TGTGCCAGCAGCTTAGTGGGCCTAGCGGGAGTCACGCACACGGATACGCAGTATTTT,CASSLVGLAGVTHTDTQYF
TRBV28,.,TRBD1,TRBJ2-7,TGTGCCAGCAGACTAACCGGGACAGACTACGAGCAGTACTTC,CASRLTGTDYEQYF
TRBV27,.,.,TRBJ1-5,TGTGCCAGCAGTTTACGGGGCAATCAGCCCCAGCATTTT,CASSLRGNQPQHF
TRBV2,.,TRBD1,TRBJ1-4,TGTGCCAGCAGTGAACTCCAGACAGGGGTTGGCGAAAAACTGTTTTTT,CASSELQTGVGEKLFF
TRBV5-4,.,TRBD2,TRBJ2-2,TGTGCCAGCAGCTCGGGACTAGCGGGAGTCGGCACCGGGGAGCTGTTTTTT,CASSSGLAGVGTGELFF
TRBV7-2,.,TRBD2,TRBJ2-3,TGTGCCAGCAGCTTAGAGGCTAGCGGGGCAGATACGCAGTATTTT,CASSLEASGADTQYF
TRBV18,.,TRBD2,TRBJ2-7,TGTGCCAGCTCACCAGGCCTAGCGGGAGATGTAGCCTACGAGCAGTACTTC,CASSPGLAGDVAYEQYF
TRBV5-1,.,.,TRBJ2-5,TGCGCCAGCGGGGGGGACAGCCCAATCCAAGAGACCCAGTACTTC,CASGGDSPIQETQYF
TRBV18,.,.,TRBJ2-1,TGTGCCAGCTCACCACGCGACAGGTGGACCTCGGATGAGCAGTTCTTC,CASSPRDRWTSDEQFF
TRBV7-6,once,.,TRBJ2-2,TGTGCCAGCAGCTTAGGGCCTAGCCGCACCGGGGAGCTGTTTTTT,CASSLGPSRTGELFF
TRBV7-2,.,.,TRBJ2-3,TGTGCCAGCAGCTTAGGTCTAGCAGCTAGCACAGATACGCAGTATTTT,CASSLGLAASTDTQYF
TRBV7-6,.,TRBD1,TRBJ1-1,TGTGCCAGCAGCTCTGGGCCGGGACAGGGTGGACCTGAAGCTTTCTTT,CASSSGPGQGGPEAFF
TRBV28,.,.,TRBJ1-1,TGTGCCAGCAGTCCTTTAGGGGCTCGCTCTGAAGCTTTCTTT,CASSPLGARSEAFF
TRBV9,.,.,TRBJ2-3,TGTGCCAGCAGCGTAGGGTGGACAGATACGCAGTATTTT,CASSVGWTDTQYF
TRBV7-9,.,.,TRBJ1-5,TGTGCCAGCAGCCCTCTCGACAGGAATCAGCCCCAGCATTTT,CASSPLDRNQPQHF
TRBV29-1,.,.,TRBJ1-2,TGCAGCGTTGAATACAGGGAAAGCTATGGCTACACCTTC,CSVEYRESYGYTF
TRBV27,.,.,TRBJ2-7,TGTGCCAGCAGTCCCCTAGGGAGAGGCGAGCAGTACTTC,CASSPLGRGEQYF
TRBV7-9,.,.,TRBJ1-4,TGTGCCAGCAGCTTTGACAGAGCCTCAACTAATGAAAAACTGTTTTTT,CASSFDRASTNEKLFF
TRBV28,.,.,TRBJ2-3,TGTGCCAGCAGCGGGATCTTTCCAGATACGCAGTATTTT,CASSGIFPDTQYF